Below, 11 T cell receptor beta chains from the same sample are listed, as sequenced in a study of blood T cell repertoires in COVID-19. Here immunoSEQ multiplex PCR was the method, and the copy in TCRdb shows in-frame clones only, minus some. Here the sample spans hundreds of thousands of clones, 80% being singletons. Sequenced sample: PBMCs or T cells enriched from blood (not recorded which). The origin of the receptors is a woman in her 40s with acute COVID-19.

The rearrangement joins TRBV7-9 to TRBJ1-1; weak D call: TRBD1 (5 bases). Per germline, CDR1 SEHNR and CDR2 FQNEAQ (reference sequence). Trimming removed 5 bases from V and 1 base from J, with 11 bases in between. This CDR3 contains 14 residues. The CDR3 region is CASSRGVGNTEAFF. The CDR3 DNA is TGTGCCAGCAGCCGGGGGGTCGGGAACACTGAAGCTTTCTTT. The full variable domain, in which reference TRBV7-9 and TRBJ1-1 provide the parts outside the CDR3, is DTGVSQNPRHKITKRGQNVTFRCDPISEHNRLYWYRQTLGQGPEFLTYFQNEAQLEKSRLLSDRFSAERPKGSFSTLEIQRTEQGDSAMYLCASSRGVGNTEAFFGQGTRLTVV.

The chain couples TRBV5-6 to TRBJ1-3, with TRBD1 matching 7 bases. Germline trimming cut 2 bases from V and 0 bases from J; bases unmatched to any gene: 2. The CDR3 has 15 amino acids. Germline lookup yields CDR1 SGHDT and CDR2 YYEEEE. The CDR3 DNA reads as TGTGCCAGCAGCTTTACAGGGGCCTCTGGAAACACCATATATTTT. Residues: CASSFTGASGNTIYF.

This chain connects TRBV19 to TRBJ1-1, with TRBD1 matching 8 bases. Germline CDR1 and CDR2: LNHDA and SQIVND (reference sequence). V was clipped by 6 bases and J by 0 bases; unmatched bases: 3. The CDR3 length is 14 residues. The chain's CDR3 is CASSHRGVNTEAFF. In DNA, the CDR3 is TGTGCCAGTAGCCACAGGGGGGTGAACACTGAAGCTTTCTTT.

Only a few counts were recorded for this clone. This chain joins TRBV10-3 and TRBJ2-7; the D gene is possibly TRBD2 (6 bases). This CDR3 comprises 13 residues. The V end was cut by 10 bases, the J end by 2 bases, with 15 bases between. Germline values: CDR1 ENHRY, CDR2 SYGVKD. CDR3 in DNA: TGTGCCACCCGGGGGTCAGTTGCCTACGAGCAGTACTTC. Its translation is CATRGSVAYEQYF.

This clone was counted a single time. The chain has TRBV24-1 and TRBJ1-3, with D uncertain. Trimming removed 6 bases at V and 3 bases at J, with 20 bases between. The CDR3 covers 17 residues. Germline values: CDR1 KGHDR, CDR2 SFDVKD. As DNA, the CDR3 is TGTGCCACCAGTTCCCCTCCCCCCCTCTTAGATGGAAACACCATATATTTT. This sequence encodes CATSSPPPLLDGNTIYF.

The rearrangement joins TRBV27 to TRBJ2-3, with 7 bases identical to TRBD1. Germline loops: CDR1 MNHEY, CDR2 SMNVEV (reference sequence). The J segment lost 5 bases and the V segment lost 3 bases, leaving 5 bases of the junction unmatched. The CDR3 totals 14 residues. CDR3 nucleotide sequence: TGTGCCAGCAGTTTCGGAAGGGGGCTAGATACGCAGTATTTT. Protein product: CASSFGRGLDTQYF.

This CDR3 is CASSSPEGAGGYTF. The CDR3 DNA is TGTGCCAGCAGCTCACCGGAGGGGGCGGGGGGCTACACCTTC. V usage is TRBV6-5 and J usage is TRBJ1-2; 7 bases line up with TRBD1. The J segment lost 8 bases and the V segment lost 6 bases, leaving 12 bases of the junction unmatched. Looked up from germline, CDR1 is MNHEY and CDR2 is SVGAGI. The CDR3 runs 14 residues.

The V and J genes are TRBV9 and TRBJ1-1; 8 bases are a match to TRBD1. The CDR3 is 16 amino acids. The germline CDR1 and CDR2 sequences are SGDLS and YYNGEE. V lost 1 base to trimming and J lost 11 bases; unmatched junction nucleotides: 16. DNA of the CDR3: TGTGCCAGCAGCGTAAGTGGTGGGGTACAGGGGGTGAACGCTTTCTTT. It specifies CASSVSGGVQGVNAFF.

The chain has TRBV14 and TRBJ1-1; 11 bases map to TRBD1. The CDR3 runs to 15 residues. Germline V gene lookup returns CDR1 SGHDN and CDR2 FVKESK. The V and J ends lost 3 bases and 5 bases, in that order; junction bases with no gene match: 5. The CDR3 bases are TGTGCCAGCAGCCAGAGGACAGGGGGCGGAACTGAAGCTTTCTTT. Amino acids: CASSQRTGGGTEAFF.

V is TRBV14 and J is TRBJ2-1; 7 positions agree with TRBD2. This CDR3 comprises 15 residues. Germline trimming cut 5 bases from V and 4 bases from J; bases unmatched to any gene: 8. CDR1 is SGHDN and CDR2 is FVKESK in the germline V gene. CDR3 DNA: TGTGCCAGCAGCTCCGACGGGGGGTCATACAATGAGCAGTTCTTC. The encoded protein is CASSSDGGSYNEQFF.

V gene TRBV4-2 combines with J gene TRBJ1-2, with unresolved D. V was shortened by 0 bases and J by 5 bases, with 16 bases between the two germline ends. Germline assignment: CDR1 LGHNA and CDR2 YNFKEQ. This CDR3 has 16 residues. CDR3 nucleotide sequence: TGTGCCAGCAGCCAAGATCGTAATACAGAAGTTTATGGCTACACCTTC. Encoded protein: CASSQDRNTEVYGYTF.